These T cell receptor beta chains were read from a single sample in a study of CD8+ T cells in alopecia areata. Assay used: immunoSEQ multiplex PCR; TCRdb lists only in-frame clones, some missing. The repertoire holds about 180,000 clones, approximately 70% seen once, with roughly 11% in the top ten. Here the sequenced sample was CD8+ T cells sorted from blood, taken at week 0. The receptor source for this set is a human donor with alopecia areata. Each CDR3 is given with its conserved first and last residue. Each record gives: clone size, J gene, D gene, CDR3 length, V gene, CDR3 DNA, CDR3 protein. D genes are given only for firm matches. Clone size appears in some rows only: once, few, many, or a class for an expanded clone.

>once|TRBJ2-2|-|16|TRBV30
TGTGCCTGGAGTGGAGTCCCCCGGGGGAACACCGGGGAGCTGTTTTTT
CAWSGVPRGNTGELFF
>-|TRBJ1-2|-|13|TRBV4-2
TGTGCCAGCAGCCAAGATGAGGGTGATGGCTACACCTTC
CASSQDEGDGYTF
>-|TRBJ2-7|-|13|TRBV30
TGTGCCTGGAGTGCGGGAATCGCCTACGAGCAGTACTTC
CAWSAGIAYEQYF
>-|TRBJ1-5|TRBD1|15|TRBV10-3
TGTGCCATCAGTGACTCGGACAGGGGGAATCAGCCCCAGCATTTT
CAISDSDRGNQPQHF
>-|TRBJ1-1|-|14|TRBV10-3
TGTGCCATCAGTGAGGACGGCTCGAACACTGAAGCTTTCTTT
CAISEDGSNTEAFF
>few|TRBJ2-1|-|17|TRBV7-9
TGTGCCAGCAGTTGCCGGGGTCCTCTGAGCTCCTACAATGAGCAGTTCTTC
CASSCRGPLSSYNEQFF
>few|TRBJ2-3|TRBD1|13|TRBV29-1
TGCAGCGTTACGGGACAGGGCACAGATACGCAGTATTTT
CSVTGQGTDTQYF
>few|TRBJ2-3|-|15|TRBV6-5
TGTGCCAGCAGTTACACGGCGACTAGCACAGATACGCAGTATTTT
CASSYTATSTDTQYF
>few|TRBJ2-3|-|13|TRBV11-2
TGTGCCAGCAGCTGGGGGGTTTTAGATACGCAGTATTTT
CASSWGVLDTQYF
>-|TRBJ2-1|-|12|TRBV29-1
TGCAGCGTTGAAGGAGTTCGGGATGAGCAGTTCTTC
CSVEGVRDEQFF
>-|TRBJ2-1|TRBD2|16|TRBV13
TGTGCCAGCAGCTTAACCCTAGCGGGTGGTTACAATGAGCAGTTCTTC
CASSLTLAGGYNEQFF
>once|TRBJ2-1|-|13|TRBV25-1
TGTGCCAGCAGTGACGGGACCCAAAATGAGCAGTTCTTC
CASSDGTQNEQFF
>-|TRBJ2-2|TRBD2|15|TRBV7-8
TGTGCCAGCAGCTTACTTGCGGGGGGATCCGGGGAGCTGTTTTTT
CASSLLAGGSGELFF
>-|TRBJ1-1|-|14|TRBV29-1
TGCAGCGTCCGGAGCGCTGGAGACTACACTGAAGCTTTCTTT
CSVRSAGDYTEAFF
>-|TRBJ1-1|-|12|TRBV6-4
TGTGCCAGCAGGCCGGGGGGCACTGAAGCTTTCTTT
CASRPGGTEAFF
>-|TRBJ2-6|-|15|TRBV19
TGTGCCAGCCCGAGGGGGTTTAGTGGGGCCAACGTCCTGACTTTC
CASPRGFSGANVLTF
>-|TRBJ1-2|-|15|TRBV27
TGTGCCAGCAGTTTATCGAAGGCGCGGCGGGATGGCTACACCTTC
CASSLSKARRDGYTF